This TCR beta chain was captured in a study of radiation and T cells in renal cell carcinoma. TCRdb's table, derived via immunoSEQ multiplex PCR, lists solely in-frame clones and lacks some. This sample has tens of thousands of clones, with approximately 86% found just once. The V end lost 6 bases, the J end lost 7 bases, and 9 bases lay between the germline ends. Germline V gives CDR1 DFQATT, CDR2 SNEGSKA (reference sequence). CDR3 size: 11 residues. Sample time point: blood 4 weeks post-SBRT, at nephrectomy. The treatment is: 15 Gy SBRT to primary tumor, nephrectomy 4 weeks later. Nephrectomy followed 15 Gy stereotactic body radiation by 4 weeks.

The rearrangement links TRBV20-1 to TRBJ1-4; the D is unclear. The source is a man in his forties or fifties with renal cell carcinoma. This specimen was blood, taken from a patient whose treatment included radiotherapy and nephrectomy. The CDR3 region has the DNA TGCAGTGCCCCCCTGGGTGAAAAACTGTTTTTT. The encoded protein is CSAPLGEKLFF.